A single sample is the source of the 23 T cell receptor beta chains below, sequenced in a study of Graves' ophthalmopathy and Graves' hyperthyroidism. TCR beta CDR3 amplification used RNA transcripts. The library came from an HTBI-primed first-round RT-PCR and a second-round multiplex PCR. TCRdb reanalysed the multiplex PCR reads using MiXCR and keeps one entry per CDR3 protein. The repertoire holds around 170,000 distinct CDR3 sequences, with 30% to 45% as singletons. Sequenced: peripheral blood. The receptors derive from a woman aged 40 to 55 with Graves' ophthalmopathy.

This chain connects TRBV6-1 to TRBJ1-5; D not resolved. Trimming removed 3 bases at V and 7 bases at J, with 19 bases between. The CDR3 runs 16 residues. Germline V lookup: CDR1 MNHNS, CDR2 SASEGT. The CDR3 protein is CASSERRASERQPQHF. CDR3 nucleotide sequence: TGTGCCAGCAGTGAGAGGAGAGCGTCGGAAAGACAGCCCCAGCATTTT.

The table lists this clonotype with a count of one. CDR3: CASSQDQGAEETQYF. In DNA form, the CDR3 reads TGTGCCAGCAGCCAAGATCAGGGTGCGGAGGAGACCCAGTACTTC. The V gene is TRBV3-1, the J gene TRBJ2-5, with D tentatively TRBD1 (5 bases). Per germline, CDR1 LGHDT and CDR2 YNNKEL (reference sequence). This CDR3 region has 15 residues. Deletions cut 0 bases from V and 5 bases from J, with 13 bases between.

This clonotype appeared many times. The genes are TRBV12-3 or TRBV12-4 and TRBJ1-6; D unclear. The CDR3 spans 13 residues. Trimming took 3 bases from V and 10 from J, leaving 10 bases between them. The CDR3 sequence is CASSFRSVSPLHF. The CDR3 bases are TGTGCCAGCAGTTTTAGATCTGTCTCACCCCTCCACTTT.

This clonotype was picked up many times. The V call is TRBV5-6, the J call TRBJ1-2, with D possibly TRBD1 on 5 matching bases. CDR1 is SGHDT and CDR2 is YYEEEE in the germline V gene. There are 14 residues in the CDR3. V was pared by 1 base and J by 4 bases, with 11 bases between. The CDR3 sequence: CASSLSAGTYGYTF. The CDR3 bases are TGTGCCAGCAGCTTGAGCGCAGGGACCTATGGCTACACCTTC.

The gene calls are TRBV11-2 and TRBJ2-2; 7 bases line up with TRBD2. Germline CDR1 is SGHAT and CDR2 is FQNNGV. CDR3 size: 16 residues. The V segment lost 4 bases and the J segment 0 bases; nucleotides outside the gene matches: 5. DNA for the CDR3: TGTGCCAGCAGCTCTTCCGGACTAGCGAACACCGGGGAGCTGTTTTTT. The encoded protein is CASSSSGLANTGELFF.

V usage is TRBV7-8 and J usage is TRBJ1-1; D might be TRBD1 (5 bases). The CDR3 loop spans 13 amino acids. V shed 2 bases and J shed 5 bases, with 9 bases lying between them. Germline values: CDR1 SGHVS, CDR2 FQNEAQ. CDR3: CASSLPGWTEAFF. DNA for the CDR3: TGTGCCAGCAGCTTACCAGGGTGGACTGAAGCTTTCTTT.

This clonotype was detected many times. The chain links TRBV2 to TRBJ1-5; D is unresolved. Germline V gene lookup returns CDR1 SNHLY and CDR2 FYNNEI. This CDR3 is built from 14 residues. Trimming pared 2 bases from V and 0 bases from J, leaving 5 bases between. Here the CDR3 reads CASSETDSNQPQHF. The CDR3 DNA is TGTGCCAGCAGTGAAACGGATAGCAATCAGCCCCAGCATTTT.

This clonotype has at least ten counts. The gene calls are TRBV7-9 and TRBJ2-7; D ambiguous. Germline V gives CDR1 SEHNR, CDR2 FQNEAQ (reference sequence). This CDR3 spans 12 amino acids. Trimming took 2 bases from V and 3 from J, leaving 5 bases between them. The CDR3 DNA reads as TGTGCCAGCAGCTTACAGTTCTACGAGCAGTACTTC. It is translated as CASSLQFYEQYF.

This clonotype was seen repeatedly, ten times or more. The chain couples TRBV28 to TRBJ1-1, with D unclear. Germline CDR1 MDHEN, CDR2 SYDVKM. CDR3 size: 14 residues. Trimming took off 1 base at V and 8 bases at J, with 14 bases between the two ends. CDR3 nucleotides: TGTGCCAGCAGTTTATTTGGGAGGGTGAAGGAAGCTTTCTTT. Its protein is CASSLFGRVKEAFF.

The chain uses TRBV30 and TRBJ1-6, with TRBD1 matching over 7 bases. The trim removed 4 bases at V and 10 bases at J, leaving 4 bases unmatched. The germline CDR1 and CDR2 sequences are GTSNPN and SVGIG (reference sequence). CDR3 length: 12 amino acids. In nucleotides, the CDR3 is TGTGCCTGGAACAGGGGTGGATCACCCCTCCACTTT. This sequence encodes CAWNRGGSPLHF. The full variable domain, in which reference TRBV30 and TRBJ1-6 provide the parts outside the CDR3, is SQTIHQWPATLVQPVGSPLSLECTVEGTSNPNLYWYRQAAGRGLQLLFYSVGIGQISSEVPQNLSASRPQDRQFILSSKKLLLSDSGFYLCAWNRGGSPLHFGNGTRLTVT.

This clonotype was counted at least ten times. This sequence joins TRBV5-1 and TRBJ1-2, with no clear D. The CDR3 is 14 residues long. The germline V and J ends were trimmed by 0 bases and 5 bases, with 11 bases remaining between them. Germline V CDR1 and CDR2: SGHRS, YFSETQ. In DNA form, the CDR3 reads TGCGCCAGCAGCTTGGCCAGTACGGAATATGGCTACACCTTC. It is translated as CASSLASTEYGYTF.

V usage is TRBV2 and J usage is TRBJ1-1, with 7 bases identical to TRBD1. The CDR3 length is 14 residues. Germline CDR1 is SNHLY and CDR2 is FYNNEI. After removal of 8 bases from V and 0 bases from J, the junction contained 6 bases not matched to a gene. The CDR3 here is CASRWTGMNTEAFF. CDR3 DNA: TGTGCCAGCCGATGGACAGGAATGAACACTGAAGCTTTCTTT.

The genes are TRBV19 and TRBJ2-2, with 11 positions matching TRBD2. This CDR3 contains 15 residues. Per germline, CDR1 LNHDA and CDR2 SQIVND (reference sequence). With V trimmed by 8 bases and J by 7 bases, 9 bases remained unmatched. The CDR3 nucleotides read TGTGCCAGTGAAACTAGCGGGGGAACTTACGGGGAGCTGTTTTTT. Amino acids: CASETSGGTYGELFF.

The table lists this clonotype with many counts. A single base separates this from a much larger clone, so it may be a read error. CDR3 sequence (DNA): TGCGCCAGCAGCGGAGACACTGAAGCTCTCTTT. This codes for CASSGDTEALF. The V gene is TRBV5-1, the J gene TRBJ1-1; the D is unclear. CDR1 and CDR2 from the germline V gene are SGHRS and YFSETQ. There are 11 residues in the CDR3. Looking up the rest from reference TRBV5-1 and TRBJ1-1 gives the full variable domain: KAGVTQTPRYLIKTRGQQVTLSCSPISGHRSVSWYQQTPGQGLQFLFEYFSETQRNKGNFPGRFSGRQFSNSRSEMNVSTLELGDSALYLCASSGDTEALFGQGTRLTVV.

The CDR3 loop is CATSEQGTGELFF. The CDR3, as DNA: TGTGCCACCAGTGAGCAGGGCACCGGGGAGCTGTTTTTT. V gene TRBV24-1 combines with J gene TRBJ2-2, with TRBD1 as a possible D gene (5 bases). CDR3 length: 13 residues. CDR1 and CDR2 (germline): KGHDR, SFDVKD. Trimming took 4 bases from V and 4 from J, leaving 6 bases between them.

This rearrangement joins TRBV12-3 or TRBV12-4 to TRBJ1-1; no clear D. This CDR3 contains 15 residues. V lost 1 base to trimming and J lost 3 bases, with 12 bases between them. In nucleotides, the CDR3 is TGTGCCAGCAGTTTAGGTTCCCTCGGGGACACTGAAGCTTTCTTT. Its translation: CASSLGSLGDTEAFF.

The V gene is TRBV19, the J gene TRBJ2-5, with 11 bases aligning to TRBD2. The germline V gene encodes CDR1 LNHDA and CDR2 SQIVND (reference sequence). The CDR3 has 13 amino acids. The trim removed 8 bases at V and 5 bases at J, leaving 4 bases unmatched. In DNA form, the CDR3 reads TGTGCCAGTTCGACTAGCGGGACGGAGACCCAGTACTTC. It specifies CASSTSGTETQYF.

This clonotype was detected many times. This chain joins TRBV20-1 and TRBJ2-7; 7 nucleotides align to TRBD2. The CDR3 is made up of 17 amino acids. Germline lookup yields CDR1 DFQATT and CDR2 SNEGSKA (reference sequence). The V and J ends lost 3 bases and 2 bases, in that order; junction bases with no gene match: 16. The CDR3 protein is CSASSAKAAGITYEQYF. The CDR3 DNA sequence: TGCAGTGCTAGCAGCGCAAAGGCAGCGGGAATCACCTACGAGCAGTACTTC.

The J gene is TRBJ1-1, the V gene TRBV6-2 or TRBV6-3, with D uncertain. The CDR3 spans 15 residues. Germline-derived CDR1 and CDR2 are MNHEY and SVGEGT. V lost 4 bases, J lost 2 bases, and 14 bases lay in between. Here the CDR3 reads CASSSGRAHNTEAFF. CDR3 sequence (DNA): TGTGCCAGCAGTTCTGGGCGGGCGCATAACACTGAAGCTTTCTTT.

This clonotype has a count of ten or more. This chain connects TRBV5-1 to TRBJ2-5, with D tentatively TRBD2 (6 bases). The CDR3 totals 16 residues. Germline-derived CDR1 and CDR2 are SGHRS and YFSETQ. Trimming left V 5 bases short and J 5 bases short, with 22 bases between. The CDR3 is CASSKGGTPRGETQYF. The CDR3 region has the DNA TGCGCCAGCAGTAAGGGCGGGACCCCACGAGGGGAGACCCAGTACTTC.

This clonotype was detected many times. V is TRBV7-9 and J is TRBJ1-1, with D possibly TRBD1 on 5 matching bases. Trimming took 1 base from V and 4 from J, leaving 10 bases between them. The V gene's germline CDR1 is SEHNR and CDR2 FQNEAQ (reference sequence). This CDR3 region has 14 residues. Here the CDR3 reads CASSLGAGITEAFF. CDR3 DNA: TGTGCCAGCAGCTTAGGAGCAGGGATCACTGAAGCTTTCTTT.

The chain recombines TRBV6-5 with TRBJ2-7; 7 positions match TRBD1. Unmatched junction bases numbered 3, after V lost 2 bases and J lost 2 bases. The CDR3 has 14 amino acids. Germline CDR1 is MNHEY and CDR2 is SVGAGI. The CDR3 reads CASSYTQGAYEQYF. CDR3 sequence (DNA): TGTGCCAGCAGTTACACCCAGGGGGCCTACGAGCAGTACTTC.

V usage is TRBV7-2 and J usage is TRBJ1-6, with D uncertain. The CDR3 has 15 residues. The V end lost 8 bases, the J end lost 7 bases, and 18 bases lay between the germline ends. From germline, CDR1 is SGHTA and CDR2 FQGNSA. This chain's CDR3 is CASRSGPMANSPLHF. CDR3 nucleotide sequence: TGTGCCAGCCGCTCCGGGCCGATGGCCAATTCACCCCTCCACTTT.